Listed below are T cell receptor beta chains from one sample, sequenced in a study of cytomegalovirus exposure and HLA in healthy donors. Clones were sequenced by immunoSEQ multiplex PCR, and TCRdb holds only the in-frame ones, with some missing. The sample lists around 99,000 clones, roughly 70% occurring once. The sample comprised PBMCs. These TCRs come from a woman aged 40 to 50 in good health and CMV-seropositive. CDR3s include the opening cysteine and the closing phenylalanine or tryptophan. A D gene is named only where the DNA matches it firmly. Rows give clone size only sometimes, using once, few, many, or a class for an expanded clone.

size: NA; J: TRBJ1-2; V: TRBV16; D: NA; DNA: TGTGCCAGCAGCCGAAGCGCCTCAGGGGGCTACACCTTC; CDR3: CASSRSASGGYTF
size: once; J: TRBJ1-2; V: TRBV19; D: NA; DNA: TGTGCCAGTAGTATAGATGGGAGGGGCCCGGATGGCTACACCTTC; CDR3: CASSIDGRGPDGYTF
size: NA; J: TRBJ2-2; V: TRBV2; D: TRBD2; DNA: TGTGCCAGCAGTGTCGGGACTAGGGGCACCGGGGAGCTGTTTTTT; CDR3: CASSVGTRGTGELFF
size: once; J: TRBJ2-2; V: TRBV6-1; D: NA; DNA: TGTGCCAGCATCAGGGGTAGTACCGGGGAGCTGTTTTTT; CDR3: CASIRGSTGELFF
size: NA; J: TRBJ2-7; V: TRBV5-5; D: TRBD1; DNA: TGTGCCAGCAGCGCGGACAGGGGGCACTACGAGCAGTACTTC; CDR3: CASSADRGHYEQYF
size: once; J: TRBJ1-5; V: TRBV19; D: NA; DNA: TGTGCCAGTAGTATAGGACATCCCCAGCCCCAGCATTTT; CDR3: CASSIGHPQPQHF
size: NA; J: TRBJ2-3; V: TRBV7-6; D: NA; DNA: TGTGCCAGCACCTCCTCCACCGGACTCGAGGTTTGGTATTTT; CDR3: CASTSSTGLEVWYF
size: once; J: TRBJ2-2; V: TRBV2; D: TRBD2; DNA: TGTGCCAGCGGGTTAGGAGCGGGGGGCACCGGGGAGCTGTTTTTT; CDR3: CASGLGAGGTGELFF
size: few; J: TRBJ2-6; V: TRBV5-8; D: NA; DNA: TGTGCCAGCAGCCCGGGTGGGGCCAACGTCCTGACTTTC; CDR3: CASSPGGANVLTF
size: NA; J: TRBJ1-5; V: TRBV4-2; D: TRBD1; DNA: TGTGCCAGCAGCCAAGATCAAGGGGGACAGCAGCCCCAGCATTTT; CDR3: CASSQDQGGQQPQHF
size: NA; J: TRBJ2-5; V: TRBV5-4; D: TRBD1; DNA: TGTGCCAGCAGCCCGACAGGGGGTCATCAAGAGACCCAGTACTTC; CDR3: CASSPTGGHQETQYF
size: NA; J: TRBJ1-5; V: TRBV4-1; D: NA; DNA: TGCGCCAGCAGCCAAGAAGGAGGCGGAAGCAATCAGCCCCAGCATTTT; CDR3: CASSQEGGGSNQPQHF
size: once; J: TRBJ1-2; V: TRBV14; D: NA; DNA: TGTGCCAGCAGCCAAGATCAGGCCTATGGCTACACCTTC; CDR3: CASSQDQAYGYTF
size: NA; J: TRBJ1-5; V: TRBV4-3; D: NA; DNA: TGCGCCAGCAGCCAAGACACGGGTCAGCCCCAGCATTTT; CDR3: CASSQDTGQPQHF
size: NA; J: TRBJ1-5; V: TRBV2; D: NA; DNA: TGTGCCAGCAGCCTTCAGGGCAGCCACCAGCCCCAGCATTTT; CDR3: CASSLQGSHQPQHF
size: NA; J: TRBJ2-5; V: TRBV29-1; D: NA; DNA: TGCAGCGTTGAAACAGGGCCGGAGACCCAGTACTTC; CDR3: CSVETGPETQYF
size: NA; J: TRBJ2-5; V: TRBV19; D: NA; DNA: TGTGCCAGTAGTGCCGGACTTGGCGGAGAGACCCAGTACTTC; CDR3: CASSAGLGGETQYF
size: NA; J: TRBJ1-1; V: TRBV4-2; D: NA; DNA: TGTGCCAGCAGCCAAGTATCGGACATGAACACTGAAGCTTTCTTT; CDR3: CASSQVSDMNTEAFF